This TCR beta chain was retrieved from a study of cytotoxic CD8 clonotypes in ibrutinib-treated CLL. Regarding the study as a whole: Higher circulating CD8+ T-cell counts strongly accompanied higher baseline clonality, above age-matched healthy donors.

Germline CDR1 reads LNHDA; CDR2 reads SQIVND (reference sequence). The CDR3 is 13 amino acids. V was clipped by 10 bases and J by 5 bases, with 17 bases between them. With regard to this clone: Antigen unknown.

Sequenced by immunoSEQ multiplex PCR; TCRdb stores in-frame clones only, minus some. The top ten hold around 15% of the sample, which has 50,000 to 65,000 clones, 57% seen once. The genes are TRBV19 and TRBJ1-1, with D perhaps matching TRBD1 (6 bases). The clonotype was recovered from a human donor with chronic lymphocytic leukemia. Sequencing was performed on PBMCs, taken after 12 months of ibrutinib treatment. The CDR3 reads CATKKDSRTEAFF. The CDR3 DNA is TGTGCCACTAAAAAGGACAGTCGGACTGAAGCTTTCTTT. The complete variable domain, with remaining parts taken from reference TRBV19 and TRBJ1-1, reads DGGITQSPKYLFRKEGQNVTLSCEQNLNHDAMYWYRQDPGQGLRLIYYSQIVNDFQKGDIAEGYSVSREKKESFPLTVTSAQKNPTAFYLCATKKDSRTEAFFGQGTRLTVV.